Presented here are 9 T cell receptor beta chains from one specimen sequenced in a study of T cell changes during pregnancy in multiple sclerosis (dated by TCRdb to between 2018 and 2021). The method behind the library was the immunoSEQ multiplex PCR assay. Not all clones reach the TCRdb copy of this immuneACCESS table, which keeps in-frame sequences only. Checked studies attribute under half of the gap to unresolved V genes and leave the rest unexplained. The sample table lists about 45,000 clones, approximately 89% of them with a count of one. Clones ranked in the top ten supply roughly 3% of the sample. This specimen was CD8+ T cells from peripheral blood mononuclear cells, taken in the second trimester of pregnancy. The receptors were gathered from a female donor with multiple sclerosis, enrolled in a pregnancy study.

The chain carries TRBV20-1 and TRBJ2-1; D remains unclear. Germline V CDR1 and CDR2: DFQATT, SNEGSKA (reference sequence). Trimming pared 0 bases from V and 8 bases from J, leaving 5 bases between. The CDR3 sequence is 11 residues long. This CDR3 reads CSARDLDEQFF. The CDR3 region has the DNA TGCAGTGCTAGAGATCTTGATGAGCAGTTCTTC.

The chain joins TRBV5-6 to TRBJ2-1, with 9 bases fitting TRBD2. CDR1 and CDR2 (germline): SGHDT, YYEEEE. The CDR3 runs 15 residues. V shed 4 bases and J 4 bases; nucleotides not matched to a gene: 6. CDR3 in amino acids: CASSPGLAQYNEQFF. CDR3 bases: TGTGCCAGCAGCCCCGGACTAGCGCAGTACAATGAGCAGTTCTTC.

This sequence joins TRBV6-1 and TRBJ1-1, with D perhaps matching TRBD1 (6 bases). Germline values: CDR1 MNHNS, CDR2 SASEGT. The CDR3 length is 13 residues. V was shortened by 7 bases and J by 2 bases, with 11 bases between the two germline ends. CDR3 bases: TGTGCCAGCAACCCACAGGGCAACACTGAAGCTTTCTTT. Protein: CASNPQGNTEAFF.

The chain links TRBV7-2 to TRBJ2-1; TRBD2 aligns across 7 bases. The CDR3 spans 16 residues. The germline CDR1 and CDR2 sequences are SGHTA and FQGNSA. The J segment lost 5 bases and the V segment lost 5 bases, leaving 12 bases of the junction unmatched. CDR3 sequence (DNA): TGTGCCAGCAGCCCCCCTGGGGTGGGACTACACAATGAGCAGTTCTTC. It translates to CASSPPGVGLHNEQFF.

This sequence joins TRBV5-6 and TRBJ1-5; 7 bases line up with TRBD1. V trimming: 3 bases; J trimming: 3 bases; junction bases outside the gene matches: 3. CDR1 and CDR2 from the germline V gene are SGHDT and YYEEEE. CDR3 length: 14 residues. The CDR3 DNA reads TGTGCCAGCAGCTACGGGACAGACAATCAGCCCCAGCATTTT. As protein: CASSYGTDNQPQHF.

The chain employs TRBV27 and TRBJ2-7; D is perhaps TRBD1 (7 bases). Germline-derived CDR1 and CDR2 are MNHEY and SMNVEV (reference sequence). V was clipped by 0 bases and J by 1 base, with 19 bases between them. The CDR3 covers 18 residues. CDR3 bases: TGTGCCAGCAGTTTATCCGTTCAGGGGGGTAAAGTTTCCTACGAGCAGTACTTC. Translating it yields CASSLSVQGGKVSYEQYF.

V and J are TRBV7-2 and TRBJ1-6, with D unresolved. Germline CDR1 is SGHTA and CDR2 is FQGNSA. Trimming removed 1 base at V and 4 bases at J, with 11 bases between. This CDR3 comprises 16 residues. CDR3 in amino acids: CASSLETSPYNSPLHF. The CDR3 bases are TGTGCCAGCAGCTTAGAAACCAGTCCATATAATTCACCCCTCCACTTT. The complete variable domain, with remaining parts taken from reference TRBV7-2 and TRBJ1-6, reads GAGVSQSPSNKVTEKGKDVELRCDPISGHTALYWYRQSLGQGLEFLIYFQGNSAPDKSGLPSDRFSAERTGGSVSTLTIQRTQQEDSAVYLCASSLETSPYNSPLHFGNGTRLTVT.

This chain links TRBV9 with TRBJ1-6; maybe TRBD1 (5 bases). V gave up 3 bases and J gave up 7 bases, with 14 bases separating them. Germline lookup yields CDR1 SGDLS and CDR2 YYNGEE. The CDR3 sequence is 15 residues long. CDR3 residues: CASSARGTANSPLHF. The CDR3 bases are TGTGCCAGCAGCGCGCGGGGGACTGCAAATTCACCCCTCCACTTT.

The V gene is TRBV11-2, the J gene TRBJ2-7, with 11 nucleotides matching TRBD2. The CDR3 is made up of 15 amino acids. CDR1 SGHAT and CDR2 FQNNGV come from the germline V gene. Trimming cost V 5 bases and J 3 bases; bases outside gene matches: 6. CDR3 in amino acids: CASSAGTSGFYEQYF. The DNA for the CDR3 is TGTGCCAGCAGCGCCGGGACTAGCGGATTCTACGAGCAGTACTTC.